The 23 T cell receptor beta chains presented below share a single source sample, sequenced in a study of blood T cell repertoires in COVID-19. Assay used: immunoSEQ multiplex PCR; TCRdb lists only in-frame clones, some missing. The sample consists of around 200,000 clones, roughly 84% of them appearing once. The sample taken for sequencing was peripheral blood. The receptors were sampled from a man in his forties with active or convalescent COVID-19.

This clone was seen once. The rearrangement joins TRBV7-3 to TRBJ1-6, with TRBD1 identical over 7 bases. Germline CDR1 SGHTA, CDR2 FQGTGA. The CDR3 extends over 13 amino acids. The junction had 5 bases not matched to a gene; V was cut back by 5 bases and J by 10 bases. CDR3 DNA: TGTGCCAGCAGCCTAGACAGGGTCTCACCCCTCCACTTT. Translation gives CASSLDRVSPLHF.

The J gene is TRBJ2-5, the V gene TRBV5-4; tentative D call: TRBD2 (7 bases). This CDR3 contains 18 residues. Per the germline V gene, CDR1 is SGHNT and CDR2 is YYREEE (reference sequence). V was cut by 2 bases and J by 5 bases, with 25 bases left in between. CDR3 in amino acids: CASSFRRNSGGVGETQYF. The CDR3 region has the DNA TGTGCCAGCAGCTTTCGTCGTAATTCGGGGGGCGTAGGGGAGACCCAGTACTTC.

This rearrangement joins TRBV28 to TRBJ2-7, with 7 bases fitting TRBD1. The V gene's germline CDR1 is MDHEN and CDR2 SYDVKM. After removal of 2 bases from V and 6 bases from J, the junction contained 7 bases not matched to a gene. The CDR3 spans 14 residues. DNA of the CDR3: TGTGCCAGCAGTTTAGGGCACAGGGGTTTCGAGCAGTACTTC. It codes for CASSLGHRGFEQYF.

V gene TRBV7-9 combines with J gene TRBJ1-5; D perhaps matches TRBD1 (6 bases). Looked up from germline, CDR1 is SEHNR and CDR2 is FQNEAQ (reference sequence). This CDR3 has 15 residues. With 5 bases removed from V and 2 bases from J, the gap between germline ends came to 13 bases. CDR3 coding DNA: TGTGCCAGCAGCCTAGTAGGGGGTCGCAATCAGCCCCAGCATTTT. Its translation: CASSLVGGRNQPQHF.

This chain joins TRBV18 and TRBJ1-4; D not resolved. CDR1 KGHSH and CDR2 LQKENI come from the germline V gene. The ends were cut back, 2 bases at V and 3 bases at J, with 10 bases in the middle. This CDR3 comprises 15 residues. CDR3 coding DNA: TGTGCCAGCTCACCAATCCAGAAAGCTAATGAAAAACTGTTTTTT. Protein product: CASSPIQKANEKLFF.

This chain links TRBV27 with TRBJ1-4; perhaps TRBD1 as D (5 bases). The germline gives CDR1 MNHEY, CDR2 SMNVEV (reference sequence). This CDR3 comprises 14 residues. V was cut by 6 bases and J by 0 bases, with 8 bases left in between. Here the CDR3 DNA reads TGTGCCAGCAGCGACAGTACAACTAATGAAAAACTGTTTTTT. Encoded protein: CASSDSTTNEKLFF.

This chain links TRBV11-2 with TRBJ2-7; 9 bases fit TRBD1. Germline CDR1 SGHAT, CDR2 FQNNGV. This CDR3 contains 19 residues. The junction had 13 bases not matched to a gene; V was cut back by 1 base and J by 0 bases. CDR3 in DNA: TGTGCCAGCAGCTTAGTGTTTGGACAGGGGACCATGAGCTCCTACGAGCAGTACTTC. It yields the protein CASSLVFGQGTMSSYEQYF.

This sequence joins TRBV7-8 and TRBJ2-7; D is possibly TRBD1 (6 bases). The CDR3 spans 18 residues. V gave up 0 bases and J gave up 6 bases, with 24 bases separating them. The germline CDR1 and CDR2 sequences are SGHVS and FQNEAQ. The CDR3 DNA follows: TGTGCCAGCAGCTTAGCGCAGGGGCCCATTTCTACTTTGGGCGAGCAGTACTTC. It specifies CASSLAQGPISTLGEQYF.

This sequence joins TRBV18 and TRBJ1-4; D not resolved. V was shortened by 3 bases and J by 5 bases, with 13 bases between the two germline ends. CDR1 and CDR2 (germline): KGHSH, LQKENI. The length of the CDR3 is 15 residues. CDR3 residues: CASSPAGDTNEKLFF. The CDR3 DNA follows: TGTGCCAGCTCACCGGCAGGCGACACCAATGAAAAACTGTTTTTT. The whole variable domain, remainder taken from reference TRBV18 and TRBJ1-4, is NAGVMQNPRHLVRRRGQEARLRCSPMKGHSHVYWYRQLPEEGLKFMVYLQKENIIDESGMPKERFSAEFPKEGPSILRIQQVVRGDSAAYFCASSPAGDTNEKLFFGSGTQLSVL.

This rearrangement joins TRBV28 to TRBJ2-2, with TRBD2 matching over 8 bases. The CDR3 runs to 15 residues. Per germline, CDR1 MDHEN and CDR2 SYDVKM. The V and J ends lost 3 bases and 6 bases, in that order; junction bases with no gene match: 6. The CDR3 DNA is TGTGCCAGCAGTTTCTCATGGCGGGAGGCCGGGGAGCTGTTTTTT. It specifies CASSFSWREAGELFF.

The chain employs TRBV7-8 and TRBJ2-3, with a weak D call TRBD2 (6 bases). The V gene lost 3 bases and the J gene lost 3 bases, with 10 bases spanning the gap. In germline, CDR1 is SGHVS, CDR2 FQNEAQ. The CDR3 length is 14 residues. The CDR3 loop reads CASSLLGGTDTQYF. For the CDR3, the DNA is TGTGCCAGCAGCTTGTTGGGGGGAACAGATACGCAGTATTTT.

The chain recombines TRBV30 with TRBJ1-5, with a possible D match to TRBD1 (5 bases). The CDR3 contains 13 residues. Trimming took off 0 bases at V and 6 bases at J, with 9 bases between the two ends. In germline, CDR1 is GTSNPN, CDR2 SVGIG (reference sequence). CDR3 nucleotides: TGTGCCTGGAGTGTAGGAGGGGCTCAGCCCCAGCATTTT. Its protein product is CAWSVGGAQPQHF.

The gene calls are TRBV5-1 and TRBJ1-2; a weak D match, TRBD1 (6 bases). CDR1 SGHRS and CDR2 YFSETQ come from the germline V gene. V dropped 0 bases and J dropped 8 bases, with 14 bases sitting between them. This CDR3 is built from 14 residues. This CDR3 is CASSLEQGFGGYTF. The CDR3 bases are TGCGCCAGCAGCTTGGAACAGGGATTCGGCGGCTACACCTTC.

There are a few counts of this clone. V is TRBV10-3 and J is TRBJ1-2; weak D call: TRBD1 (5 bases). The germline V gene has CDR1 ENHRY and CDR2 SYGVKD. V lost 1 base to trimming and J lost 7 bases, with 16 bases between them. The CDR3 is 15 residues long. The CDR3 spells CAISEYGQMSRGYTF. The CDR3 nucleotides read TGTGCCATCAGTGAGTATGGACAAATGTCGCGTGGCTACACCTTC.

The chain is built from TRBV19 and TRBJ2-7; weak D call: TRBD2 (7 bases). The CDR3 consists of 15 residues. Germline loops: CDR1 LNHDA, CDR2 SQIVND (reference sequence). Trimming removed 4 bases from V and 2 bases from J, with 15 bases in between. CDR3 protein: CASSKGRGGTYEQYF. CDR3 DNA: TGTGCCAGTAGTAAAGGGAGGGGGGGGACCTACGAGCAGTACTTC.

This sequence joins TRBV28 and TRBJ2-1, with TRBD2 as a possible D gene (6 bases). This CDR3 has 16 amino acids. The V gene lost 3 bases and the J gene lost 9 bases, with 21 bases spanning the gap. Per the germline V gene, CDR1 is MDHEN and CDR2 is SYDVKM. As DNA, the CDR3 is TGTGCCAGCAGTTTCTACAGCGGGCACCGCGGTCCTGAGCAGTTCTTC. Translation: CASSFYSGHRGPEQFF.

The chain combines TRBV5-4 with TRBJ1-2; D not resolved. The CDR3 runs 15 residues. The germline V gene encodes CDR1 SGHNT and CDR2 YYREEE (reference sequence). Trimming removed 0 bases at V and 0 bases at J, with 9 bases between. CDR3 in amino acids: CASSLAGAPNYGYTF. The DNA of the CDR3 is TGTGCCAGCAGCTTGGCAGGCGCCCCTAACTATGGCTACACCTTC.

V usage is TRBV27 and J usage is TRBJ2-4, with 7 bases that match TRBD2. The CDR3 length is 18 residues. Per the germline V gene, CDR1 is MNHEY and CDR2 is SMNVEV (reference sequence). The J segment lost 0 bases and the V segment lost 4 bases, leaving 12 bases of the junction unmatched. Here the CDR3 reads CASSSPSGAAIAKNIQYF. The CDR3 coding sequence is TGTGCCAGCAGTTCGCCTAGCGGAGCCGCTATAGCCAAAAACATTCAGTACTTC.

The chain joins TRBV4-1 to TRBJ2-1; D possibly corresponds to TRBD2 (5 bases). Germline V CDR1 and CDR2: MGHRA, YSYEKL. This CDR3 region has 13 residues. V was clipped by 2 bases and J by 10 bases, with 12 bases between them. The CDR3 DNA is TGCGCCAGCAGCCAAATCTCCGGGATCGAGCAGTTCTTC. Protein product: CASSQISGIEQFF.

Concerning this clone itself: Other DNA sequences in the sample encode the same CDR3. V gene TRBV5-1 combines with J gene TRBJ2-7; D is perhaps TRBD2 (6 bases). The V gene's germline CDR1 is SGHRS and CDR2 YFSETQ. Trimming left V 0 bases short and J 2 bases short, with 9 bases between. The CDR3 runs to 14 residues. In nucleotides, the CDR3 is TGCGCCAGCAGCTTGGGTTGGGGGGCCTACGAGCAGTACTTC. Protein: CASSLGWGAYEQYF.

This clone was seen only a few times. The chain links TRBV19 to TRBJ2-2; 9 nucleotides agree with TRBD1. This CDR3 has 15 residues. J lost 5 bases, V lost 5 bases, and 6 bases had no gene match. In germline, CDR1 is LNHDA, CDR2 SQIVND (reference sequence). CDR3 sequence reads: CASSRDRVGTGELFF. In DNA form, the CDR3 reads TGTGCCAGTAGTCGGGACAGGGTGGGAACCGGGGAGCTGTTTTTT.

Points on this clone: This sample includes further DNA sequences coding for the same CDR3. The chain recombines TRBV10-3 with TRBJ1-2, with 9 nucleotides matching TRBD1. The CDR3 contains 14 residues. In germline, CDR1 is ENHRY, CDR2 SYGVKD. V lost 1 base and J lost 8; bases outside the gene matches: 5. CDR3 nucleotides: TGTGCCATCAGTGAGTTAGGACAGGGGAGCGGCTACACCTTC. This encodes CAISELGQGSGYTF.

V is TRBV4-1 and J is TRBJ2-3, with 12 bases identical to TRBD2. Germline lookup yields CDR1 MGHRA and CDR2 YSYEKL. V shed 4 bases and J 1 base; nucleotides not matched to a gene: 0. CDR3 length: 15 residues. CDR3 nucleotide sequence: TGCGCCAGCAGCCGGACTAGCGGGGGCACAGATACGCAGTATTTT. Residues: CASSRTSGGTDTQYF.